A selection of T cell receptor beta chains follows, all from one sample in a study of blood T cell repertoires in COVID-19. The protocol was immunoSEQ multiplex PCR, while the TCRdb copy is restricted to in-frame clones and leaves out a portion. This table holds more than 300,000 clones, over 75% found once. The sequenced material came from peripheral blood. The receptors stem from a woman aged 30 to 39 with COVID-19, enrolled during active disease. Both conserved end residues are part of each CDR3. The D gene is left open where the match is weak. For some rows the clone size is stated as once, few or many, or as a class when expanded; others skip it.

d_gene: .; j_gene: TRBJ1-2; abundance: few; v_gene: TRBV6-2/TRBV6-3; CDR3aa: CASSSGTQKYGYTF; CDR3nt: TGTGCCAGCAGTTCCGGGACTCAGAAGTACGGCTACACCTTC
d_gene: .; j_gene: TRBJ2-1; abundance: .; v_gene: TRBV5-1; CDR3aa: CASSLDRSSYNEQFF; CDR3nt: TGCGCCAGCAGCTTGGACCGTAGCTCCTACAATGAGCAGTTCTTC
d_gene: TRBD1; j_gene: TRBJ2-1; abundance: .; v_gene: TRBV29-1; CDR3aa: CSADRVNEQFF; CDR3nt: TGCAGCGCCGACAGGGTCAATGAGCAGTTCTTC
d_gene: TRBD1; j_gene: TRBJ2-6; abundance: .; v_gene: TRBV6-4; CDR3aa: CASSGGTASLVSGANVLTF; CDR3nt: TGTGCCAGCAGTGGGGGGACAGCTTCCCTTGTCTCTGGGGCCAACGTCCTGACTTTC
d_gene: TRBD1; j_gene: TRBJ2-7; abundance: .; v_gene: TRBV30; CDR3aa: CAWSPGQGYNEQYF; CDR3nt: TGTGCCTGGAGCCCGGGACAGGGGTACAACGAGCAGTACTTC
d_gene: .; j_gene: TRBJ1-3; abundance: few; v_gene: TRBV20-1; CDR3aa: CSASPFAAAAGNTIYF; CDR3nt: TGCAGTGCTAGTCCCTTCGCCGCGGCGGCTGGAAACACCATATATTTT
d_gene: .; j_gene: TRBJ1-4; abundance: .; v_gene: TRBV7-9; CDR3aa: CANSPFAANEKLFF; CDR3nt: TGTGCCAACAGCCCCTTTGCAGCTAATGAAAAACTGTTTTTT
d_gene: TRBD1; j_gene: TRBJ1-2; abundance: .; v_gene: TRBV28; CDR3aa: CASSPGQDFGYTF; CDR3nt: TGTGCCAGCAGCCCCGGACAGGACTTTGGCTACACCTTC
d_gene: .; j_gene: TRBJ1-1; abundance: .; v_gene: TRBV18; CDR3aa: CASSRRSGRLNTEAFF; CDR3nt: TGTGCCAGCTCACGCAGGTCCGGCAGGCTGAACACTGAAGCTTTCTTT
d_gene: .; j_gene: TRBJ1-4; abundance: .; v_gene: TRBV10-3; CDR3aa: CAISEAHRDPSEKLFF; CDR3nt: TGTGCCATCAGTGAGGCTCACAGGGATCCGTCGGAAAAACTGTTTTTT
d_gene: TRBD1; j_gene: TRBJ1-1; abundance: .; v_gene: TRBV30; CDR3aa: CAWTQGAEAFF; CDR3nt: TGTGCCTGGACGCAGGGGGCTGAAGCTTTCTTT
d_gene: .; j_gene: TRBJ1-2; abundance: .; v_gene: TRBV29-1; CDR3aa: CSVPWGGYGYTF; CDR3nt: TGCAGCGTACCGTGGGGGGGGTATGGCTACACCTTC
d_gene: TRBD1; j_gene: TRBJ1-2; abundance: .; v_gene: TRBV19; CDR3aa: CASSIMEGANGYTF; CDR3nt: TGTGCCAGTAGTATCATGGAGGGGGCAAATGGCTACACCTTC
d_gene: TRBD1; j_gene: TRBJ2-1; abundance: once; v_gene: TRBV11-3; CDR3aa: CASSARQGDYNEQFF; CDR3nt: TGTGCCAGCAGCGCTCGACAGGGGGATTACAATGAGCAGTTCTTC
d_gene: TRBD1; j_gene: TRBJ2-7; abundance: once; v_gene: TRBV6-5; CDR3aa: CASSRDRAGYEQYF; CDR3nt: TGTGCCAGCAGTAGAGACAGGGCCGGTTACGAGCAGTACTTC
d_gene: TRBD1; j_gene: TRBJ1-4; abundance: .; v_gene: TRBV5-6; CDR3aa: CASSLGLTGFGNEKLFF; CDR3nt: TGTGCCAGCAGCTTGGGACTGACAGGGTTTGGTAATGAAAAACTGTTTTTT
d_gene: .; j_gene: TRBJ2-3; abundance: few; v_gene: TRBV11-2; CDR3aa: CASSLGPTDTQYF; CDR3nt: TGTGCCAGCAGCTTAGGGCCCACAGATACGCAGTATTTT
d_gene: TRBD1; j_gene: TRBJ1-4; abundance: .; v_gene: TRBV3-1/TRBV3-2; CDR3aa: CASSSRQGFLEKLFF; CDR3nt: TGTGCCAGCAGCTCACGACAGGGGTTTTTGGAAAAACTGTTTTTT
d_gene: .; j_gene: TRBJ2-7; abundance: .; v_gene: TRBV5-4; CDR3aa: CASSLGGYEQYF; CDR3nt: TGTGCCAGCAGCTTGGGAGGGTACGAGCAGTACTTC
d_gene: .; j_gene: TRBJ1-1; abundance: .; v_gene: TRBV30; CDR3aa: CAWRITAGDTEAFF; CDR3nt: TGTGCCTGGAGGATTACAGCGGGAGACACTGAAGCTTTCTTT
d_gene: .; j_gene: TRBJ2-1; abundance: .; v_gene: TRBV5-1; CDR3aa: CASSLESTTLTEQFF; CDR3nt: TGCGCCAGCAGCTTGGAAAGCACTACTTTGACTGAGCAGTTCTTC
d_gene: TRBD2; j_gene: TRBJ2-7; abundance: many; v_gene: TRBV5-6; CDR3aa: CASSSAGRPSYEQYF; CDR3nt: TGTGCCAGCAGCTCCGCCGGGAGGCCATCCTACGAGCAGTACTTC
d_gene: TRBD1; j_gene: TRBJ1-6; abundance: .; v_gene: TRBV28; CDR3aa: CASSFPRGQGDSPLHF; CDR3nt: TGTGCCAGCAGTTTCCCTCGGGGACAGGGTGATTCACCCCTCCACTTT
d_gene: TRBD1; j_gene: TRBJ2-1; abundance: once; v_gene: TRBV5-4; CDR3aa: CASSPRGPYNEQFF; CDR3nt: TGTGCCAGCAGCCCCAGGGGGCCGTACAATGAGCAGTTCTTC
d_gene: TRBD1; j_gene: TRBJ1-5; abundance: .; v_gene: TRBV19; CDR3aa: CASSFGQGGQPQHF; CDR3nt: TGTGCCAGTAGCTTCGGACAGGGCGGGCAGCCCCAGCATTTT
d_gene: TRBD1; j_gene: TRBJ2-7; abundance: .; v_gene: TRBV30; CDR3aa: CAWSYGQGYEQYF; CDR3nt: TGTGCCTGGAGTTATGGACAGGGCTACGAGCAGTACTTC
d_gene: TRBD2; j_gene: TRBJ2-3; abundance: .; v_gene: TRBV4-1; CDR3aa: CASSQERAGVDTQYF; CDR3nt: TGCGCCAGCAGCCAAGAACGAGCGGGAGTGGATACGCAGTATTTT
d_gene: TRBD1; j_gene: TRBJ1-1; abundance: .; v_gene: TRBV5-6; CDR3aa: CASSSSTGQGDTEAFF; CDR3nt: TGTGCCAGCAGCTCGTCAACCGGACAGGGAGACACTGAAGCTTTCTTT
d_gene: TRBD2; j_gene: TRBJ2-1; abundance: .; v_gene: TRBV19; CDR3aa: CASSKRESSYNEQFF; CDR3nt: TGTGCCAGTAGTAAGCGGGAGAGCTCCTACAATGAGCAGTTCTTC
d_gene: TRBD2; j_gene: TRBJ2-7; abundance: .; v_gene: TRBV30; CDR3aa: CAWSPGSGGHYEQYF; CDR3nt: TGTGCCTGGAGTCCCGGAAGCGGGGGTCACTACGAGCAGTACTTC
d_gene: TRBD2; j_gene: TRBJ2-3; abundance: .; v_gene: TRBV28; CDR3aa: CASSLFGLTGGGHTQYF; CDR3nt: TGTGCCAGCAGTTTATTCGGATTGACGGGAGGTGGTCATACGCAGTATTTT
d_gene: .; j_gene: TRBJ2-3; abundance: .; v_gene: TRBV15; CDR3aa: CATSRDGPPLTDTQYF; CDR3nt: TGTGCCACCAGCAGAGATGGGCCACCCCTAACAGATACGCAGTATTTT
d_gene: TRBD1; j_gene: TRBJ1-1; abundance: .; v_gene: TRBV15; CDR3aa: CATSREQGGTEAFF; CDR3nt: TGTGCCACCAGCAGAGAACAGGGGGGGACTGAAGCTTTCTTT